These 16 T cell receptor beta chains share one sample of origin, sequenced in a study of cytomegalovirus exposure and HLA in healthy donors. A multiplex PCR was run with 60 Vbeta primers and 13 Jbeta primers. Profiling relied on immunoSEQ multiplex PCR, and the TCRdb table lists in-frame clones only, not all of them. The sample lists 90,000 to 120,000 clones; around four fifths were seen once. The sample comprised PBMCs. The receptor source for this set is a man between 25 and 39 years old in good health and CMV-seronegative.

As DNA, the CDR3 is TGTGCCAGCAGTCCACGACAGGGTTCGACGCAGTATTTT. Residues: CASSPRQGSTQYF. J is TRBJ2-3 and V is TRBV6-5; the match to TRBD1 covers 7 bases. Trimming cost V 5 bases and J 9 bases; bases outside gene matches: 8. This CDR3 comprises 13 residues. Germline values: CDR1 MNHEY, CDR2 SVGAGI.

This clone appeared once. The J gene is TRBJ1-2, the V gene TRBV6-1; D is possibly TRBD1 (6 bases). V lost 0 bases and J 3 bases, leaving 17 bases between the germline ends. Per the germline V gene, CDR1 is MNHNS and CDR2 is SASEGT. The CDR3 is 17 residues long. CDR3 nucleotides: TGTGCCAGCAGTGAAGCCTCCGGGACAAATTCCTACTATGGCTACACCTTC. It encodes CASSEASGTNSYYGYTF.

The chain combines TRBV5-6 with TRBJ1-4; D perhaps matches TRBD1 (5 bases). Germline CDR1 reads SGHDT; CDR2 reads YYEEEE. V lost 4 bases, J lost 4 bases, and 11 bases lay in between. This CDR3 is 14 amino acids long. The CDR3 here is CASSQGTINEKLFF. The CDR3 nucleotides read TGTGCCAGCAGCCAAGGGACTATTAATGAAAAACTGTTTTTT.

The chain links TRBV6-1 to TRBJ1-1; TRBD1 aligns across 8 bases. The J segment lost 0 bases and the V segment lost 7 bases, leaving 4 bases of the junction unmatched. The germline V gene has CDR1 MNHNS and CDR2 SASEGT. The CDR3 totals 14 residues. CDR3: CASTQGVMNTEAFF. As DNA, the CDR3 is TGTGCCAGCACACAGGGGGTTATGAACACTGAAGCTTTCTTT.

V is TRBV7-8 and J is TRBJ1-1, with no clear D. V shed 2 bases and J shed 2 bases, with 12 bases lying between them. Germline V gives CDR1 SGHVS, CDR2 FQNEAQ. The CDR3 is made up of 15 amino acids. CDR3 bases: TGTGCCAGCAGCTTATCACTACGCATAAACACTGAAGCTTTCTTT. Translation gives CASSLSLRINTEAFF. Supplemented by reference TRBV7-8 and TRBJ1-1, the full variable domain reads GAGVSQSPRYKVAKRGQDVALRCDPISGHVSLFWYQQALGQGPEFLTYFQNEAQLDKSGLPSDRFFAERPEGSVSTLKIQRTQQEDSAVYLCASSLSLRINTEAFFGQGTRLTVV.

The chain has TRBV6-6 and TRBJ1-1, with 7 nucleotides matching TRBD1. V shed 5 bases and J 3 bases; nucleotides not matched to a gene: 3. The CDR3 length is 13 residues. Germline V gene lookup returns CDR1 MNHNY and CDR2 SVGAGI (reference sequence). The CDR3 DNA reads TGTGCCAGCAGTCGACAGGGCGACACTGAAGCTTTCTTT. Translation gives CASSRQGDTEAFF.

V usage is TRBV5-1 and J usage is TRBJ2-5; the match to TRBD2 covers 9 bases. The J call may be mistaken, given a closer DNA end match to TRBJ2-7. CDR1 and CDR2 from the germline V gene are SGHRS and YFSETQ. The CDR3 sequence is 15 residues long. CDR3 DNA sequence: TGCGCCAGCAGCTCTAATAGCGGGGGAACCTACGAGCAGTACTTC. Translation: CASSSNSGGTYEQYF.

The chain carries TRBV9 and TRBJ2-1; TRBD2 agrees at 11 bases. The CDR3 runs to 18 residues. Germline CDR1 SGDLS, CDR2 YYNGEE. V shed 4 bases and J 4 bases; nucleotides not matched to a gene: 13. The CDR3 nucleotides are TGTGCCAGCAGCCGAGAGACTAGCGGGAAACCGTATTACAATGAGCAGTTCTTC. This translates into CASSRETSGKPYYNEQFF.

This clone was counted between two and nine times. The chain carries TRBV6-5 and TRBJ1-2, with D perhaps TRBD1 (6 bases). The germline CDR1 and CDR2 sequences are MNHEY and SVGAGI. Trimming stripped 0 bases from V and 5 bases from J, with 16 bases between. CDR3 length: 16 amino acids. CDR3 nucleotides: TGTGCCAGCAGTTACTCTCTGGACAGTGCTACGTATGGCTACACCTTC. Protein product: CASSYSLDSATYGYTF.

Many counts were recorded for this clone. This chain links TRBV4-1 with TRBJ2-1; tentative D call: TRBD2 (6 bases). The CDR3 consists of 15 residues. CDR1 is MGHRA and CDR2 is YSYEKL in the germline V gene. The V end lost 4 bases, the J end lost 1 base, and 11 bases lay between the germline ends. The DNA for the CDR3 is TGCGCCAGCAGCCCAGCCGGGGGATCCTACAATGAGCAGTTCTTC. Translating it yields CASSPAGGSYNEQFF.

Here the CDR3 DNA reads TGTGCCAGTAGTAATCAGTTGGCAGACTATGGCTACACCTTC. Translation gives CASSNQLADYGYTF. The gene calls are TRBV19 and TRBJ1-2; no firm D call. The ends were cut back, 4 bases at V and 3 bases at J, with 12 bases in the middle. The CDR3 length is 14 residues. CDR1 and CDR2 from the germline V gene are LNHDA and SQIVND (reference sequence). The full variable domain, its missing parts supplied by reference TRBV19 and TRBJ1-2, is DGGITQSPKYLFRKEGQNVTLSCEQNLNHDAMYWYRQDPGQGLRLIYYSQIVNDFQKGDIAEGYSVSREKKESFPLTVTSAQKNPTAFYLCASSNQLADYGYTFGSGTRLTVV.

The CDR3 DNA reads as TGTGCCAGCACCCGAGGGGAGGGTCGCCAGCCCCAGCATTTT. Amino acid sequence: CASTRGEGRQPQHF. The rearrangement links TRBV2 to TRBJ1-5, with a weak D call TRBD1 (5 bases). V was cut by 7 bases and J by 7 bases, with 17 bases left in between. Germline V gives CDR1 SNHLY, CDR2 FYNNEI. The CDR3 totals 14 residues.

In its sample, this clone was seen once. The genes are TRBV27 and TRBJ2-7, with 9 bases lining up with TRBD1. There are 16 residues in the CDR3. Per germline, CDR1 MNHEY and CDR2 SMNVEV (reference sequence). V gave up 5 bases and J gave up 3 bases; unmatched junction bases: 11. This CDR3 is CASSPSPGTGNYEQYF. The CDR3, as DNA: TGTGCCAGCAGTCCCTCTCCCGGGACAGGGAACTACGAGCAGTACTTC.

CDR3 residues: CASSGGRGRTGELFF. The CDR3, as DNA: TGCGCCAGCAGTGGCGGCAGGGGGCGAACCGGGGAGCTGTTTTTT. The rearrangement joins TRBV10-1 to TRBJ2-2, with 8 bases aligning to TRBD1. The CDR3 is made up of 15 amino acids. Trimming cost V 4 bases and J 5 bases; bases outside gene matches: 6. The V gene's germline CDR1 is WNHNN and CDR2 SYGVQD (reference sequence).

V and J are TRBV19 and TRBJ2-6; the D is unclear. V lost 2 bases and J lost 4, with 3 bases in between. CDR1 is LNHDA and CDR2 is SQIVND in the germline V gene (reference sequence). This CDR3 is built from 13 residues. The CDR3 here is CASSILGANVLTF. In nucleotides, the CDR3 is TGTGCCAGTAGTATACTCGGGGCCAACGTCCTGACTTTC.

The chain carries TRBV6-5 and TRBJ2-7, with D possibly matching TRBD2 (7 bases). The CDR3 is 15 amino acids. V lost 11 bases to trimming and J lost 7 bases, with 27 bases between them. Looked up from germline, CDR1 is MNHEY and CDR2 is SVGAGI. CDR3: CASINIAAGAREQYF. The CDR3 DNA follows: TGTGCCTCAATTAATATTGCCGCGGGGGCGAGGGAGCAGTACTTC.